Presented here are 3 T cell receptor beta chains from one specimen sequenced in a study of CD8 T cells in Susac syndrome. Random-hexamer reverse transcription was applied to about 0.45 to 1 ug RNA. TCRdb analysed the immunoSEQ multiplex PCR reads with MiXCR anew, one entry per CDR3 protein. This table has 100,000 to 150,000 distinct CDR3 sequences, around 94% appearing once. The sequenced sample consisted of CD4+ T cells from PBMCs. The receptors were gathered from a human donor in good health.

The chain carries TRBV2 and TRBJ2-7; 8 bases agree with TRBD1. The CDR3 consists of 14 residues. The ends lost 8 bases at V and 3 bases at J; junction bases unmatched: 9. Germline V CDR1 and CDR2: SNHLY, FYNNEI. Here the CDR3 DNA reads TGTGCCAGCTTTCCGGGACAGGTGGACTACGAGCAGTACTTC. Protein: CASFPGQVDYEQYF.

The CDR3 DNA follows: TGTGCCAGCAGCGTAGTACCAGGGAACACCGGGGAGCTGTTTTTT. The encoded protein is CASSVVPGNTGELFF. The rearrangement links TRBV9 to TRBJ2-2; D is unresolved. Germline V CDR1 and CDR2: SGDLS, YYNGEE. This CDR3 spans 15 amino acids. V was trimmed by 0 bases and J by 1 base, leaving 7 bases between them.

This chain links TRBV6-5 with TRBJ2-7, with a possible D match to TRBD1 (5 bases). Trimming took 4 bases from V and 6 from J, leaving 16 bases between them. Germline assignment: CDR1 MNHEY and CDR2 SVGAGI. This CDR3 has 14 amino acids. The CDR3 reads CASSSPTGSAEQYF. As DNA, the CDR3 is TGTGCCAGCAGTTCCCCCACAGGATCCGCCGAGCAGTACTTC.